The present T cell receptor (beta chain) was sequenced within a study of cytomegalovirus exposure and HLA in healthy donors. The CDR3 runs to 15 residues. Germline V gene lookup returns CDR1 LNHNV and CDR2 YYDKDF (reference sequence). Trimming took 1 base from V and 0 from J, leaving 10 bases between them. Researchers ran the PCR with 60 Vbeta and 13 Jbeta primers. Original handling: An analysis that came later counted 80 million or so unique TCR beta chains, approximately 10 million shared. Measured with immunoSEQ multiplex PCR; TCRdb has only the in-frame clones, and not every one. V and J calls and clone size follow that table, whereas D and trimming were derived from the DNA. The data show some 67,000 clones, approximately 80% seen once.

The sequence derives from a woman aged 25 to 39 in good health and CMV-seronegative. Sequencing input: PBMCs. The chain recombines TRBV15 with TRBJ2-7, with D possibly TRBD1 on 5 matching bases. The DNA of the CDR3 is TGTGCCACCAGCAGAGTTCAGGGTAGCTCCTACGAGCAGTACTTC. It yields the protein CATSRVQGSSYEQYF.